These 32 T cell receptor beta chains were sequenced from one sample in a study of technical replicates of blood from a few donors. Produced via immunoSEQ multiplex PCR; TCRdb's table is partial and in-frame only. The sample has 70,000 to 90,000 clones, roughly 92% seen once. The sequencing input was T cells isolated from PBMCs. Receptors were obtained from a human donor in good health.

V is TRBV6-1 and J is TRBJ1-5, with a possible D match to TRBD1 (6 bases). V was shortened by 6 bases and J by 5 bases, with 14 bases between the two germline ends. The CDR3 has 14 amino acids. Per germline, CDR1 MNHNS and CDR2 SASEGT. Here the CDR3 reads CASSEQGGDQPQHF. The DNA for the CDR3 is TGTGCCAGCAGCGAACAGGGAGGGGATCAGCCCCAGCATTTT.

V is TRBV15 and J is TRBJ1-2; unclear D gene. Germline values: CDR1 LNHNV, CDR2 YYDKDF (reference sequence). V was pared by 6 bases and J by 4 bases, with 15 bases between. This CDR3 is 14 amino acids long. The DNA of the CDR3 is TGTGCCACCAGACTCGCAGGCCGCACCTATGGCTACACCTTC. Translated: CATRLAGRTYGYTF.

The chain employs TRBV25-1 and TRBJ1-1; D is undetermined. With 4 bases removed from V and 11 bases from J, the gap between germline ends came to 17 bases. CDR1 and CDR2 (germline): MGHDK, SYGVNS. The CDR3 runs to 13 residues. CDR3 protein: CASSGTLEGEAFF. In DNA form, the CDR3 reads TGTGCCAGCAGTGGAACCCTAGAAGGTGAGGCTTTCTTT.

The V and J genes are TRBV15 and TRBJ2-2; 8 bases map to TRBD1. Germline trimming cut 8 bases from V and 6 bases from J; bases unmatched to any gene: 5. The germline V gene has CDR1 LNHNV and CDR2 YYDKDF (reference sequence). This CDR3 has 13 residues. CDR3 in amino acids: CATARGLAGELFF. DNA of the CDR3: TGTGCCACCGCCAGGGGGCTAGCCGGGGAGCTGTTTTTT.

On this clone: At one end, the junction sequence differs from germline, possibly due to a read error. The CDR3 coding sequence is TGTGCCAGCACTGAAGCCCCTAACACTCGGGGGAGTGGCTACACCTTC. Protein sequence: CASTEAPNTRGSGYTF. The chain couples TRBV2 to TRBJ1-2; D possibly corresponds to TRBD1 (5 bases). This CDR3 is 16 amino acids long. CDR1 is SNHLY, CDR2 FYNNEI, per germline.

The J gene is TRBJ1-1, the V gene TRBV29-1, with D tentatively TRBD1 (6 bases). The CDR3 extends over 14 amino acids. Germline CDR1 reads SQVTM; CDR2 reads ANQGSEA. Trimming pared 7 bases from V and 1 base from J, leaving 16 bases between. CDR3 sequence reads: CSAGGGLTNTEAFF. CDR3 in DNA: TGCAGCGCGGGGGGGGGCCTTACGAACACTGAAGCTTTCTTT.

This clone was recorded once. The CDR3: CASSLGPVNEKLFF. CDR3 DNA sequence: TGCGCCAGCAGCTTGGGCCCAGTTAATGAAAAACTGTTTTTT. This rearrangement joins TRBV5-1 to TRBJ1-4; D gene ambiguous. This CDR3 has 14 residues. The germline gives CDR1 SGHRS, CDR2 YFSETQ. The germline V and J ends were trimmed by 0 bases and 4 bases, with 7 bases remaining between them.

The rearrangement joins TRBV5-4 to TRBJ2-7, with 11 bases aligning to TRBD2. The J segment lost 3 bases and the V segment lost 4 bases, leaving 15 bases of the junction unmatched. There are 18 residues in the CDR3. Looked up from germline, CDR1 is SGHNT and CDR2 is YYREEE (reference sequence). The CDR3 loop is CASSPTLAGGLGLYEQYF. CDR3 DNA: TGTGCCAGCAGCCCAACTCTAGCGGGAGGCCTGGGGCTCTACGAGCAGTACTTC.

CDR3 coding DNA: TGTGCCAGCAGCTTAGCGGGAGCGTCCGGGGAGCTGTTTTTT. Protein sequence: CASSLAGASGELFF. This rearrangement joins TRBV11-2 to TRBJ2-2; weak D call: TRBD2 (6 bases). V was clipped by 1 base and J by 6 bases, with 9 bases between them. The CDR3 runs 14 residues. The V gene's germline CDR1 is SGHAT and CDR2 FQNNGV.

The chain couples TRBV7-2 to TRBJ2-5; 10 nucleotides match TRBD2. Trimming cost V 3 bases and J 5 bases; bases outside gene matches: 12. This CDR3 is 17 amino acids long. CDR1 is SGHTA and CDR2 is FQGNSA in the germline V gene. The CDR3 protein is CASSLSLAGEVRETQYF. The CDR3 nucleotides are TGTGCCAGCAGCTTGTCTCTAGCGGGAGAGGTTCGTGAGACCCAGTACTTC.

The chain carries TRBV14 and TRBJ2-2, with 12 bases aligning to TRBD1. With V trimmed by 4 bases and J by 5 bases, 5 bases remained unmatched. CDR3 length equals 16 residues. The germline V gene encodes CDR1 SGHDN and CDR2 FVKESK. The CDR3 loop is CASSLGQGAVTGELFF. The CDR3 DNA is TGTGCCAGCAGCCTGGGACAGGGGGCCGTGACCGGGGAGCTGTTTTTT.

In DNA form, the CDR3 reads TGTGCCAGTAGTATAGATCGGGGGGCCCGCTACACCTTC. Amino acids: CASSIDRGARYTF. This chain uses TRBV19 with TRBJ1-2; possible D gene TRBD1, 6 bases. Germline lookup yields CDR1 LNHDA and CDR2 SQIVND (reference sequence). V was cut by 0 bases and J by 9 bases, with 11 bases left in between. This CDR3 has 13 residues.

V usage is TRBV4-2 and J usage is TRBJ1-4, with TRBD1 matching 8 bases. CDR1 and CDR2 from the germline V gene are LGHNA and YNFKEQ. The CDR3 loop spans 15 amino acids. V shed 1 base, J shed 7 bases, and the junction held 5 bases outside the gene matches. CDR3 DNA sequence: TGTGCCAGCAGCCAAGCTCAGGGGGCTGGTGAAAAACTGTTTTTT. Its protein product is CASSQAQGAGEKLFF.

The chain combines TRBV28 with TRBJ2-7; a possible D gene is TRBD2 (5 bases). V shed 4 bases and J shed 5 bases, with 12 bases lying between them. Germline V gene lookup returns CDR1 MDHEN and CDR2 SYDVKM. This CDR3 has 13 amino acids. The CDR3 DNA follows: TGTGCCAGCAGTTCCCTTCTCGGGGACGAGCAGTACTTC. This codes for CASSSLLGDEQYF. Full variable domain (rest looked up from reference TRBV28 and TRBJ2-7): DVKVTQSSRYLVKRTGEKVFLECVQDMDHENMFWYRQDPGLGLRLIYFSYDVKMKEKGDIPEGYSVSREKKERFSLILESASTNQTSMYLCASSSLLGDEQYFGPGTRLTVT.

The V and J genes are TRBV30 and TRBJ2-1; TRBD2 matches 8 bases. The CDR3 is 14 amino acids. Germline V gene sequence: CDR1 GTSNPN, CDR2 SVGIG (reference sequence). Unmatched junction bases numbered 8, after V lost 7 bases and J lost 3 bases. The DNA for the CDR3 is TGTGCCTCCGAACCGGGGGGGCACTACAATGAGCAGTTCTTC. Translated, it gives CASEPGGHYNEQFF.

The chain couples TRBV28 to TRBJ2-7, with D possibly TRBD1 on 6 matching bases. Germline V gene sequence: CDR1 MDHEN, CDR2 SYDVKM. This CDR3 has 13 residues. V gave up 8 bases and J gave up 8 bases, with 19 bases separating them. For the CDR3, the DNA is TGTGCCAGCCAGGGACAACACGTCGAAAAGCAGTACTTC. Translation gives CASQGQHVEKQYF.

This rearrangement joins TRBV9 to TRBJ2-1, with TRBD2 matching 9 bases. Germline V gene lookup returns CDR1 SGDLS and CDR2 YYNGEE. Germline trimming cut 2 bases from V and 1 base from J; bases unmatched to any gene: 10. This CDR3 has 18 residues. CDR3 residues: CASSVLAGLQRSYNEQFF. The CDR3, as DNA: TGTGCCAGCAGCGTCCTAGCGGGACTCCAGCGGTCCTACAATGAGCAGTTCTTC.

The rearrangement joins TRBV9 to TRBJ2-4; 8 bases agree with TRBD1. The ends lost 3 bases at V and 2 bases at J; junction bases unmatched: 7. The CDR3 sequence is 16 residues long. Germline V CDR1 and CDR2: SGDLS, YYNGEE. The CDR3 loop reads CASSEGDRLTKNIQYF. In DNA form, the CDR3 reads TGTGCCAGCAGCGAGGGGGACAGGCTAACCAAAAACATTCAGTACTTC.

The chain links TRBV6-6 to TRBJ2-7, with 7 bases aligning to TRBD1. Trimming cost V 8 bases and J 3 bases; bases outside gene matches: 4. This CDR3 has 12 residues. Germline assignment: CDR1 MNHNY and CDR2 SVGAGI (reference sequence). The CDR3 sequence is CASGPGGYEQYF. The CDR3 DNA follows: TGTGCCAGCGGTCCAGGGGGCTACGAGCAGTACTTC.

The chain uses TRBV5-1 and TRBJ2-7; tentatively, D is TRBD1 (6 bases). Per the germline V gene, CDR1 is SGHRS and CDR2 is YFSETQ. The CDR3 covers 13 residues. Deletions cut 4 bases from V and 5 bases from J, with 13 bases between. The CDR3 sequence is CASSPDRSHEQYF. For the CDR3, the DNA is TGCGCCAGCAGCCCCGACAGGAGCCACGAGCAGTACTTC.

This sequence joins TRBV10-2 and TRBJ2-3, with a weak D call TRBD2 (5 bases). Trimming removed 4 bases from V and 1 base from J, with 15 bases in between. The CDR3 length is 16 residues. Germline CDR1 reads WSHSY; CDR2 reads SAAADI. The CDR3 DNA follows: TGCGCCAGCAGTGTGTCTTTAATCGGGGGCACAGATACGCAGTATTTT. Protein: CASSVSLIGGTDTQYF.

This clone showed up just once. V usage is TRBV14 and J usage is TRBJ1-2; D uncertain. Trimming took 2 bases from V and 3 from J, leaving 16 bases between them. The CDR3 extends over 16 amino acids. CDR1 and CDR2 (germline): SGHDN, FVKESK. CDR3 nucleotide sequence: TGTGCCAGCAGCCAACCTGTTGTGAGGGAGGACTATGGCTACACCTTC. Amino acid sequence: CASSQPVVREDYGYTF.

V is TRBV6-5 and J is TRBJ2-1, with TRBD2 matching over 9 bases. J was trimmed by 5 bases and V by 11 bases; bases with no gene match: 13. The CDR3 totals 15 residues. Germline CDR1 reads MNHEY; CDR2 reads SVGAGI. This CDR3 is CAHNPAGGRDNEQFF. In DNA form, the CDR3 reads TGTGCCCACAATCCCGCCGGCGGGAGGGACAATGAGCAGTTCTTC.

This CDR3 reads CAWSAMLVSYNSPLHF. The CDR3 DNA is TGTGCCTGGAGTGCAATGTTGGTCAGCTATAATTCACCCCTCCACTTT. The chain links TRBV30 to TRBJ1-6; D remains unclear. Germline V gene lookup returns CDR1 GTSNPN and CDR2 SVGIG (reference sequence). The length of the CDR3 is 16 residues. Trimming took off 1 base at V and 3 bases at J, with 13 bases between the two ends.

The rearrangement links TRBV5-8 to TRBJ2-1; D possibly corresponds to TRBD2 (5 bases). Deletions cut 5 bases from V and 5 bases from J, with 11 bases between. CDR3 length: 13 residues. The germline CDR1 and CDR2 sequences are SGHTS and YDEGEE. The CDR3 spells CASSFTRNNEQFF. CDR3 coding DNA: TGTGCCAGCAGTTTTACTAGGAACAATGAGCAGTTCTTC.

V is TRBV6-6 and J is TRBJ2-5; 7 bases match TRBD2. Germline CDR1 MNHNY, CDR2 SVGAGI (reference sequence). The length of the CDR3 is 12 residues. The junction had 1 base not matched to a gene; V was cut back by 6 bases and J by 3 bases. CDR3 sequence reads: CASRRGEETQYF. The DNA of the CDR3 is TGTGCCAGCAGACGGGGGGAAGAGACCCAGTACTTC.

This chain uses TRBV4-1 with TRBJ1-5; 7 positions agree with TRBD1. Per the germline V gene, CDR1 is MGHRA and CDR2 is YSYEKL. Trimming at V came to 4 bases and at J to 7 bases, leaving 10 bases not matched to a gene. CDR3 length equals 15 residues. The CDR3 sequence: CASSLTIDRVQPQHF. CDR3 bases: TGCGCCAGCAGCCTTACAATCGACAGGGTCCAGCCCCAGCATTTT.

CDR3 sequence: CASSLGGTSGNTIYF. The CDR3 DNA sequence: TGTGCCAGCAGTCTGGGGGGGACCTCTGGAAACACCATATATTTT. This sequence joins TRBV11-3 and TRBJ1-3; D may be TRBD1 (5 bases). Germline V gene data show CDR1 as SGHNT and CDR2 as YENEEA. CDR3 length: 15 residues. V was pared by 6 bases and J by 0 bases, with 12 bases between.

The chain recombines TRBV19 with TRBJ2-7, with TRBD2 matching 12 bases. The CDR3 totals 13 residues. V was pared by 8 bases and J by 6 bases, with 5 bases of the junction left unmatched. The V gene's germline CDR1 is LNHDA and CDR2 SQIVND (reference sequence). The CDR3 region has the DNA TGTGCCAGTCGACTAGCGGGGGCCTTCGAGCAGTACTTC. As protein: CASRLAGAFEQYF.

The V gene is TRBV10-3, the J gene TRBJ2-7; TRBD2 might be the D (5 bases). The CDR3 is 19 amino acids. V was shortened by 3 bases and J by 0 bases, with 24 bases between the two germline ends. CDR1 is ENHRY, CDR2 SYGVKD, per germline. The CDR3 here is CAISEEQASTGISSYEQYF. The CDR3 coding sequence is TGTGCCATCAGTGAAGAGCAGGCCTCCACCGGGATTAGCTCCTACGAGCAGTACTTC.

The rearrangement links TRBV14 to TRBJ1-4, with D perhaps matching TRBD1 (5 bases). The V gene lost 0 bases and the J gene lost 10 bases, with 9 bases spanning the gap. This CDR3 is 13 amino acids long. Germline assignment: CDR1 SGHDN and CDR2 FVKESK. CDR3: CASSQEGGRKLFF. CDR3 in DNA: TGTGCCAGCAGCCAAGAGGGGGGGAGAAAACTGTTTTTT.

This clone was seen only once. The V gene is TRBV6-1, the J gene TRBJ1-1, with 9 bases lining up with TRBD1. CDR1 is MNHNS, CDR2 SASEGT, per germline. V gave up 0 bases and J gave up 9 bases; unmatched junction bases: 8. This CDR3 is 15 amino acids long. The CDR3 region is CASSEAGTGSQKAFF. CDR3 coding DNA: TGTGCCAGCAGTGAAGCCGGGACAGGGTCGCAAAAAGCTTTCTTT.